These T cell receptor beta chains were read from a single sample in a study of shared clonotypes between healthy human individuals. TCRdb's copy holds only in-frame clones and misses some; the assay was immunoSEQ multiplex PCR. The sample lists some 2,000,000 clones, approximately 95% seen once, with around 0.13% in the top ten. The sequenced sample was naive CD4+ T cells sorted from blood. Receptor source: a young man in good health. The CDR3 runs from the conserved cysteine through the conserved F or W. D genes are given only for firm matches. The size field is filled for only some rows; it gives once, few, many or a size class.

D gene	CDR3 length	V gene	J gene	clone size	CDR3 protein	CDR3 DNA
TRBD1	16	TRBV9	TRBJ1-3	-	CASSVGDSLSGNTIYF	TGTGCCAGCAGCGTGGGGGACAGCCTCTCTGGAAACACCATATATTTT
-	15	TRBV9	TRBJ2-3	-	CASSVGGATTDTQYF	TGTGCCAGCAGCGTTGGTGGGGCTACCACAGATACGCAGTATTTT
-	16	TRBV5-4	TRBJ1-5	-	CASSFTGSNSNQPQHF	TGTGCCAGCAGCTTCACAGGTTCCAATAGCAATCAGCCCCAGCATTTT
-	17	TRBV18	TRBJ2-3	-	CASSPPGNGRGTDTQYF	TGTGCCAGCTCACCACCGGGGAACGGGAGAGGCACAGATACGCAGTATTTT
-	14	TRBV2	TRBJ2-2	-	CASTLGESMGELFF	TGTGCCAGCACCCTGGGGGAGTCCATGGGGGAGCTGTTTTTT
-	12	TRBV7-2	TRBJ2-6	-	CASDSGANVLTF	TGTGCCAGCGACTCTGGGGCCAACGTCCTGACTTTC
-	12	TRBV30	TRBJ1-1	-	CAWTPRGTEAFF	TGTGCCTGGACCCCTCGGGGCACTGAAGCTTTCTTT
-	15	TRBV7-9	TRBJ1-2	-	CASSFFDRPGYGYTF	TGTGCCAGCAGCTTCTTCGACAGGCCCGGCTATGGCTACACCTTC
-	13	TRBV11-1	TRBJ2-5	-	CASSSGGLETQYF	TGTGCCAGCAGCTCGGGGGGCCTTGAGACCCAGTACTTC
-	15	TRBV12-2	TRBJ2-3	once	CASRSNPGHPDTQYF	TGTGCAAGTCGCTCGAACCCGGGACATCCAGATACGCAGTATTTT
TRBD1	15	TRBV19	TRBJ1-2	-	CASSPRQGANYGYTF	TGTGCCAGTAGTCCAAGACAGGGGGCTAACTATGGCTACACCTTC
-	16	TRBV7-8	TRBJ2-2	-	CASSPRRSGDTGELFF	TGTGCCAGCAGCCCCCGTAGATCGGGTGACACCGGGGAGCTGTTTTTT
-	17	TRBV7-9	TRBJ1-2	-	CASSLEHTAAHYGGYTF	TGTGCCAGCAGCTTAGAGCATACGGCAGCGCATTACGGGGGCTACACCTTC
-	14	TRBV11-3	TRBJ2-5	-	CASSLGQGQETQYF	TGTGCCAGCAGCTTAGGGCAGGGGCAAGAGACCCAGTACTTC
TRBD1	16	TRBV25-1	TRBJ2-2	-	CASSARDRGLTGELFF	TGTGCCAGCAGTGCCCGGGACAGGGGACTAACCGGGGAGCTGTTTTTT
TRBD1	13	TRBV19	TRBJ2-5	-	CASSGTGAETQYF	TGTGCCAGTAGTGGGACAGGGGCAGAGACCCAGTACTTC
-	17	TRBV19	TRBJ2-3	-	CASRISGLPTRADTQYF	TGTGCCAGTAGAATCTCCGGGCTTCCTACAAGGGCAGATACGCAGTATTTT
-	14	TRBV11-3	TRBJ1-3	-	CASITPLSGNTIYF	TGTGCCAGCATCACCCCTCTCTCTGGAAACACCATATATTTT
TRBD2	17	TRBV11-3	TRBJ2-1	-	CASSPGVAGGHDNEQFF	TGTGCCAGCAGCCCCGGGGTAGCGGGGGGGCACGACAATGAGCAGTTCTTC
-	17	TRBV7-9	TRBJ2-1	-	CASSPTWAGSSYNEQFF	TGTGCCAGCAGCCCGACTTGGGCCGGGAGCTCCTACAATGAGCAGTTCTTC
-	11	TRBV7-2	TRBJ1-1	-	CASSSYREAFF	TGTGCCAGCAGCTCGTACAGGGAAGCTTTCTTT
-	13	TRBV10-3	TRBJ1-3	once	CAIEEGPGNTIYF	TGTGCCATCGAGGAGGGACCCGGAAACACCATATATTTT
TRBD1	12	TRBV29-1	TRBJ1-1	-	CSTGQGHTEAFF	TGCAGCACCGGACAGGGGCACACTGAAGCTTTCTTT
-	13	TRBV2	TRBJ1-1	-	CASSVSGATEAFF	TGTGCCAGCAGTGTAAGCGGGGCGACTGAAGCTTTCTTT
-	15	TRBV7-8	TRBJ1-2	-	CASSLDRGAGYGYTF	TGTGCCAGCAGCTTAGATCGGGGGGCGGGTTATGGCTACACCTTC
-	14	TRBV6-6	TRBJ1-2	-	CASSYSMGGLGYTF	TGTGCCAGCAGTTACTCGATGGGCGGGCTCGGCTACACCTTC
TRBD1	15	TRBV6-1	TRBJ1-5	-	CASRRETGSNQPQHF	TGTGCCAGCAGGAGGGAGACAGGGAGCAATCAGCCCCAGCATTTT
-	14	TRBV15	TRBJ2-5	-	CATRAGAGEETQYF	TGTGCCACCCGCGCGGGGGCGGGGGAAGAGACCCAGTACTTC
-	13	TRBV30	TRBJ1-1	-	CAWGRGGVTEAFF	TGTGCCTGGGGAAGGGGGGGAGTCACTGAAGCTTTCTTT
TRBD1	14	TRBV5-1	TRBJ1-6	few	CASRPGQGTSPLHF	TGCGCCAGCAGACCGGGACAGGGGACTTCACCCCTCCACTTT
-	11	TRBV28	TRBJ2-5	once	CALRDKETQYF	TGTGCCTTAAGGGACAAAGAGACCCAGTACTTC
-	13	TRBV29-1	TRBJ1-2	-	CSVEVGGPYGYTF	TGCAGCGTTGAAGTGGGGGGACCCTATGGCTACACCTTC
TRBD2	15	TRBV18	TRBJ2-7	-	CASSPAGGGAYEQYF	TGTGCCAGCTCACCAGCGGGAGGGGGAGCCTACGAGCAGTACTTC
-	13	TRBV10-3	TRBJ2-3	-	CAISDLGKDTQYF	TGTGCCATCAGCGACCTGGGGAAAGATACGCAGTATTTT
TRBD1	15	TRBV2	TRBJ1-3	-	CATSGTGVSGNTIYF	TGTGCCACCTCCGGGACAGGGGTGTCTGGAAACACCATATATTTT
-	15	TRBV9	TRBJ1-1	-	CASSVEGLKNTEAFF	TGTGCCAGCAGCGTAGAAGGGCTTAAGAACACTGAAGCTTTCTTT
TRBD2	16	TRBV15	TRBJ2-1	-	CATSRDRASGYNEQFF	TGTGCCACCAGCAGAGATCGGGCTAGCGGTTACAATGAGCAGTTCTTC
-	14	TRBV5-1	TRBJ2-5	-	CASGFRGNKETQYF	TGCGCCAGCGGGTTCCGGGGAAATAAAGAGACCCAGTACTTC
TRBD2	14	TRBV10-3	TRBJ2-7	-	CAITEGTSRYEQYF	TGTGCCATCACCGAAGGGACTAGTCGCTACGAGCAGTACTTC
-	12	TRBV6-1	TRBJ2-7	-	CAIAGAHDEQYF	TGTGCCATCGCCGGGGCTCACGACGAGCAGTACTTC
-	13	TRBV30	TRBJ1-4	-	CALRRGRDEKLFF	TGTGCCTTGCGTCGGGGACGGGACGAAAAACTGTTTTTT
TRBD1	15	TRBV27	TRBJ2-5	-	CASSFRQGRGETQYF	TGTGCCAGCAGTTTCCGACAGGGGCGAGGGGAGACCCAGTACTTC
TRBD1	15	TRBV6-5	TRBJ2-1	-	CASSYSGQGAYEQFF	TGTGCCAGCAGTTACTCCGGACAGGGGGCATATGAGCAGTTCTTC
-	15	TRBV4-1	TRBJ2-7	-	CASSRGGQQSYEQYF	TGCGCCAGCAGCCGGGGGGGACAGCAATCTTACGAGCAGTACTTC
TRBD1	15	TRBV19	TRBJ2-7	-	CASAFGTVGSYEQYF	TGTGCCAGCGCTTTCGGGACAGTGGGGTCCTACGAGCAGTACTTC
TRBD1	15	TRBV10-1	TRBJ2-7	-	CASSAAGTGAYEQYF	TGCGCCAGCAGCGCCGCCGGGACAGGGGCTTACGAGCAGTACTTC
-	12	TRBV6-1	TRBJ2-7	-	CASTGLVDEQYF	TGTGCCAGCACGGGGCTAGTAGACGAGCAGTACTTC
TRBD1	17	TRBV25-1	TRBJ2-3	-	CASRGTWGQVPTDTQYF	TGTGCCAGCAGGGGTACGTGGGGACAGGTCCCGACAGATACGCAGTATTTT
TRBD1	15	TRBV6-5	TRBJ2-7	once	CASSYSGQGNYEQYF	TGTGCCAGCAGTTACTCCGGACAGGGAAACTACGAGCAGTACTTC
-	14	TRBV5-1	TRBJ1-4	-	CASSMGAPNEKLFF	TGCGCCAGCAGCATGGGGGCACCTAATGAAAAACTGTTTTTT
TRBD2	16	TRBV6-6	TRBJ2-7	-	CASSYSGGRASYEQYF	TGTGCCAGCAGTTACTCAGGCGGGAGGGCCTCCTACGAGCAGTACTTC
TRBD1	16	TRBV6-6	TRBJ1-6	-	CASSTTGTGYNSPLHF	TGTGCCAGCAGTACTACCGGGACAGGGTATAATTCACCCCTCCACTTT
-	12	TRBV6-6	TRBJ2-3	-	CASSLSTDTQYF	TGTGCCAGCAGTTTGTCCACAGATACGCAGTATTTT
-	13	TRBV5-1	TRBJ1-1	-	CASSLTASTEAFF	TGCGCCAGCAGCTTAACAGCCTCCACTGAAGCTTTCTTT
-	15	TRBV11-1	TRBJ2-7	-	CASSPAPGSSYEQYF	TGTGCCAGCAGCCCTGCCCCCGGGAGCTCCTACGAGCAGTACTTC
TRBD1	14	TRBV18	TRBJ2-7	-	CASSKGQGVYEQYF	TGTGCCAGCTCAAAGGGACAGGGGGTCTACGAGCAGTACTTC
-	14	TRBV30	TRBJ1-1	few	CAWSVRDREREAFF	TGTGCCTGGAGTGTACGGGACCGAGAACGTGAAGCTTTCTTT
-	13	TRBV5-1	TRBJ1-2	-	CASSLAGQMGYTF	TGCGCCAGCAGCTTGGCCGGACAGATGGGCTACACCTTC
-	14	TRBV27	TRBJ1-3	-	CASSLIGSGNTIYF	TGTGCCAGCAGTTTGATCGGGTCTGGAAACACCATATATTTT